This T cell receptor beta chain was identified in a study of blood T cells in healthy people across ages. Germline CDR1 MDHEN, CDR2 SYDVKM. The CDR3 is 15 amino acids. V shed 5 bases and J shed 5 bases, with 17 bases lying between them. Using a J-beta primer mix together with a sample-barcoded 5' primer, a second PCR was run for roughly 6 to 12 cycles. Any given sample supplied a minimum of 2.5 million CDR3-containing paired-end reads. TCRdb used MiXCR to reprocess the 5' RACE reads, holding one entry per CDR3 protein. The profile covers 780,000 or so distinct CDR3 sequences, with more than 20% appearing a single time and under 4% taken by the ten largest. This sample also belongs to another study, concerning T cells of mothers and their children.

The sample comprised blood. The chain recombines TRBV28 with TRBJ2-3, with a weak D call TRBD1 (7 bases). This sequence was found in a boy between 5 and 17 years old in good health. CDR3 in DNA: TGTGCCAGCAGTGGGGGGACAGCCCAAAAAGATACGCAGTATTTT. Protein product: CASSGGTAQKDTQYF.